The present T cell receptor (beta chain) was sequenced within a study of blood T cell repertoires in COVID-19. Turning to the study itself: Samples came from the United States, Italy and Spain, spanning acute and convalescent COVID-19.

Germline loops: CDR1 GTSNPN, CDR2 SVGIG (reference sequence). With V trimmed by 8 bases and J by 0 bases, 20 bases remained unmatched. The CDR3 loop spans 19 amino acids. In the authors' workflow: From reference gene primer amplification, estimates of nucleated cell counts were derived. TCRdb's table, derived via immunoSEQ multiplex PCR, lists solely in-frame clones and lacks some. D and trimming come from the DNA, and the V and J calls and clone size come from that table. The sample yields about 280,000 clones, roughly 85% seen once. Individuals drawn from 20 to 25 US areas were roughly 18 to 89 years old. Participants were placed into cohorts based on the clinical history they reported.

This clonotype was sampled from a woman between 50 and 59 years old who had recovered from COVID-19. The rearrangement uses TRBV30 and TRBJ1-5, with 9 bases that match TRBD1. The sample comprised PBMCs or T cells enriched from blood (not recorded which). Here the CDR3 DNA reads TGTGCCGGGAACGTCAAGCCCCCGGGACAGGGCTATAGCAATCAGCCCCAGCATTTT. Amino acids: CAGNVKPPGQGYSNQPQHF.